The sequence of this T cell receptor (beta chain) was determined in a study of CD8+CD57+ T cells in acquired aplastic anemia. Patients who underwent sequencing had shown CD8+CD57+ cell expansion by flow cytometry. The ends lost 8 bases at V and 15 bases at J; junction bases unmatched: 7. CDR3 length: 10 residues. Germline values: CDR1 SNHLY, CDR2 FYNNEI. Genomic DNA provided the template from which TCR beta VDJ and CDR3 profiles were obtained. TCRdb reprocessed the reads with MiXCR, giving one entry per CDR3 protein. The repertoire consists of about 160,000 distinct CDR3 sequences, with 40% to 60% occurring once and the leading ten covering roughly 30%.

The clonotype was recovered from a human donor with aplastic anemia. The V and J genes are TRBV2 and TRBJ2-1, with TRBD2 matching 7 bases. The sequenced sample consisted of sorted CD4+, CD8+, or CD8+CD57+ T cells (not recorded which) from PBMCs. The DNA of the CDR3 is TGTGCCAGCGGCGGGCGGGAGACGTTCTTC. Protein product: CASGGRETFF.